This T cell receptor beta chain was sequenced in a study of T-cell memory formation after mild COVID-19. TCRdb itself ran the 5' RACE reads through MiXCR, one entry per CDR3 protein. The sample includes about 440,000 distinct CDR3 sequences, 20% seen only once; the top ten take 7.5% to 9.5%. Trimming shortened V by 0 bases and J by 2 bases, and 8 bases separated the two germline ends. Germline V gene sequence: CDR1 MNHEY, CDR2 SVGAGI. The CDR3 extends over 15 amino acids. The specimen sequenced was PBMCs or a T cell subset sorted from them (not recorded which). This TCR came from an adult woman who had mild COVID-19 (a few samples of this study predate the infection). Cell type and time point are not known. The chain links TRBV6-5 to TRBJ2-1; no definite D call. The CDR3: CASSYSGVAYNEQFF. CDR3 nucleotide sequence: TGTGCCAGCAGTTACTCTGGGGTGGCCTACAATGAGCAGTTCTTC.